The 8 T cell receptor beta chains presented below share a single source sample, sequenced in a study of a mutant IDH1 vaccine in newly diagnosed glioma (dated by TCRdb to the early 2020s). Explained via the paper, the time point label denotes: baseline, week 1 (first vaccination visit). The sample's treatment or condition label, in plain terms: pre-vaccination baseline after standard-of-care therapy. Preparation of the library involved the immunoSEQ multiplex PCR assay. TCRdb took over this immuneACCESS table, retaining in-frame rearrangements with V and J assigned. Such tables are incomplete; in checked studies, under half of the missing clones stem from an unresolved V gene, and the remainder is unexplained. Recorded for this sample are tens of thousands of clones; around 80% of them occurred a single time. 1.5% to 2% of the sample comes from the top ten. This specimen consisted of PBMCs, obtained from a glioma patient treated with radiotherapy, temozolomide or both. The receptors stem from a woman between 40 and 55 years old with glioma.

This clone was seen only once. The rearrangement uses TRBV6-1 and TRBJ2-2, with D uncertain. CDR1 MNHNS and CDR2 SASEGT come from the germline V gene. The CDR3 length is 12 residues. Trimming pared 8 bases from V and 6 bases from J, leaving 10 bases between. CDR3 loop: CASQKGPGELFF. DNA for the CDR3: TGTGCCAGCCAAAAGGGTCCCGGGGAGCTGTTTTTT.

The rearrangement links TRBV9 to TRBJ2-7; D not certain. This CDR3 region has 17 residues. CDR1 and CDR2 (germline): SGDLS, YYNGEE. The V and J ends lost 2 bases and 5 bases respectively, with 23 bases between them. CDR3 sequence: CASSVLPVREKVHEQYF. As DNA, the CDR3 is TGTGCCAGCAGCGTCTTGCCCGTCAGAGAGAAGGTCCACGAGCAGTACTTC.

This clone has a handful of counts. This sequence joins TRBV29-1 and TRBJ1-1; TRBD1 agrees at 7 bases. CDR1 and CDR2 (germline): SQVTM, ANQGSEA. The CDR3 consists of 12 residues. V dropped 6 bases and J dropped 6; count of bases not matched to a gene: 7. As DNA, the CDR3 is TGCAGCGTGGGGACAGAGCTCTCTGAAGCTTTCTTT. Its translation: CSVGTELSEAFF.

The chain uses TRBV7-6 and TRBJ1-6; 7 bases are shared with TRBD1. Per the germline V gene, CDR1 is SGHVS and CDR2 is FNYEAQ. CDR3 length: 15 amino acids. V trimming: 6 bases; J trimming: 8 bases; junction bases outside the gene matches: 10. CDR3 loop: CASSLLRDSDSPLHF. CDR3 DNA: TGTGCCAGCAGTTTACTCCGGGACAGCGATTCACCCCTCCACTTT.

This chain connects TRBV5-6 to TRBJ2-5; D may be TRBD1 (6 bases). Trimming stripped 4 bases from V and 6 bases from J, with 22 bases between. The germline V gene has CDR1 SGHDT and CDR2 YYEEEE. The CDR3 sequence is 16 residues long. The CDR3 bases are TGTGCCAGCAGCCGGGACATAAGGTGGGGCAGGAAGACCCAGTACTTC. Protein: CASSRDIRWGRKTQYF.

The chain couples TRBV6-5 to TRBJ1-2; TRBD1 might be the D (5 bases). The CDR3 runs to 14 residues. The V gene lost 6 bases and the J gene lost 3 bases, with 14 bases spanning the gap. Germline assignment: CDR1 MNHEY and CDR2 SVGAGI. Here the CDR3 reads CASRSISGDYGYTF. The CDR3 nucleotides are TGTGCCAGCAGATCCATCTCGGGGGACTATGGCTACACCTTC.

The chain has TRBV6-5 and TRBJ1-2, with 10 nucleotides matching TRBD1. In germline, CDR1 is MNHEY, CDR2 SVGAGI. V lost 6 bases to trimming and J lost 1 base; unmatched junction nucleotides: 2. The CDR3 has 14 amino acids. CDR3 in DNA: TGTGCCAGCAGCGGACAGGGGGTTAACTATGGCTACACCTTC. Translation: CASSGQGVNYGYTF.

CDR3 sequence reads: CASAAWTAGELFF. CDR3 DNA: TGTGCCAGCGCAGCATGGACGGCCGGGGAGCTGTTTTTT. This rearrangement joins TRBV14 to TRBJ2-2; D is unresolved. The CDR3 length is 13 residues. Trimming removed 8 bases from V and 6 bases from J, with 13 bases in between. Germline loops: CDR1 SGHDN, CDR2 FVKESK.